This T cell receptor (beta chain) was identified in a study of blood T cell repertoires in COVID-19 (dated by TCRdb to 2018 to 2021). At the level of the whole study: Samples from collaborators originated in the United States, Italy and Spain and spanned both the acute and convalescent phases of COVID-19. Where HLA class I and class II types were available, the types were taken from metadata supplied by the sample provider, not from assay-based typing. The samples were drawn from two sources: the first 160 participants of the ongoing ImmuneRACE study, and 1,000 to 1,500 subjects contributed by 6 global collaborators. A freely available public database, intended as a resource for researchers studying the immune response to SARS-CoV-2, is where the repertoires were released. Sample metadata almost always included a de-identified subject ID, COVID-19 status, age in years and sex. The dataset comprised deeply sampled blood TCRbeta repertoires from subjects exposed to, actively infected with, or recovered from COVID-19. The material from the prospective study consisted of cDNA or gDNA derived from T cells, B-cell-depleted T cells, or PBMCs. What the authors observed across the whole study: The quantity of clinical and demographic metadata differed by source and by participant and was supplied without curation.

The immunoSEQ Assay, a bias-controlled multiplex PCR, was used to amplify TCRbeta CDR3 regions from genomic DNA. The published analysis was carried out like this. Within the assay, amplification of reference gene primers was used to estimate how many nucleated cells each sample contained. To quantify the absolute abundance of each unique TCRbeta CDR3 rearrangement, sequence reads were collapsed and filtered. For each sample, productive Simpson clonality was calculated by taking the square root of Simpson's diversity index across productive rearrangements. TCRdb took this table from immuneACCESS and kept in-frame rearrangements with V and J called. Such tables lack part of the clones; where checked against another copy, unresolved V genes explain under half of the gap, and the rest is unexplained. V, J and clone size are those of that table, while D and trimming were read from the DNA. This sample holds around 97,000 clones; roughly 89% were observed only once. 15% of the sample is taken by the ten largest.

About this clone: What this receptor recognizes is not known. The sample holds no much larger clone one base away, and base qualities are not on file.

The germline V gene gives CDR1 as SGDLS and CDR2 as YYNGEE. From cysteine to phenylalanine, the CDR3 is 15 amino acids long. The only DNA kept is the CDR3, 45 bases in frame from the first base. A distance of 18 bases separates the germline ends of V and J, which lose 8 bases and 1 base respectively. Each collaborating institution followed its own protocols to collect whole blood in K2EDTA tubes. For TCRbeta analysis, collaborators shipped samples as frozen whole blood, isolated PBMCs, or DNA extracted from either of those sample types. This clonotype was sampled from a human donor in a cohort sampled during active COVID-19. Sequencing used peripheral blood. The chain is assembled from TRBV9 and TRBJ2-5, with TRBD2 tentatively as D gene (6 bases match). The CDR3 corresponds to CASSSSAGIQETQYF. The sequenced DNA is TGTGCCAGTTCATCTTCAGCGGGCATCCAAGAGACCCAGTACTTC.